Below are 32 T cell receptor beta chains sequenced from a single sample in a study of blood T cell repertoires in COVID-19. The data were produced by immunoSEQ multiplex PCR, yet TCRdb's version contains in-frame clones alone and is incomplete. Counted here are about 240,000 clones, 70% to 85% occurring once; the ten biggest clones make up roughly 9.6%. Source material: peripheral blood. The receptor set was obtained from a woman older than 75 with acute or convalescent COVID-19.

This clone was counted a few times. The V gene is TRBV4-2, the J gene TRBJ1-2; D gene ambiguous. V was cut by 0 bases and J by 5 bases, with 10 bases left in between. Germline assignment: CDR1 LGHNA and CDR2 YNFKEQ. CDR3 length: 14 amino acids. The CDR3 reads CASSQDLQLYGYTF. The CDR3 DNA reads TGTGCCAGCAGCCAAGATTTACAGCTATATGGCTACACCTTC.

V gene TRBV7-3 combines with J gene TRBJ1-1; D possibly corresponds to TRBD1 (5 bases). This CDR3 has 15 amino acids. The V end lost 5 bases, the J end lost 2 bases, and 15 bases lay between the germline ends. Per the germline V gene, CDR1 is SGHTA and CDR2 is FQGTGA. Here the CDR3 reads CASSPRVGINTEAFF. CDR3 coding DNA: TGTGCCAGCAGCCCCAGGGTGGGAATAAACACTGAAGCTTTCTTT.

V and J are TRBV5-1 and TRBJ2-1; 11 bases match TRBD2. Trimming at V came to 0 bases and at J to 7 bases, leaving 9 bases not matched to a gene. Per the germline V gene, CDR1 is SGHRS and CDR2 is YFSETQ. The CDR3 has 17 residues. The CDR3 loop reads CASSLGRLAGRFNEQFF. The CDR3 DNA sequence: TGCGCCAGCAGCTTGGGGCGACTAGCGGGGAGATTTAATGAGCAGTTCTTC.

The chain recombines TRBV2 with TRBJ2-1; D perhaps matches TRBD2 (5 bases). The CDR3 runs to 14 residues. The germline gives CDR1 SNHLY, CDR2 FYNNEI. V lost 2 bases and J 7 bases, leaving 12 bases between the germline ends. CDR3 sequence: CASSERGRLNEQFF. Here the CDR3 DNA reads TGTGCCAGCAGTGAACGGGGTCGCTTGAATGAGCAGTTCTTC.

The gene calls are TRBV11-2 and TRBJ1-6, with TRBD1 matching 9 bases. With V trimmed by 1 base and J by 5 bases, 3 bases remained unmatched. This CDR3 has 16 residues. The germline CDR1 and CDR2 sequences are SGHAT and FQNNGV. The CDR3 DNA sequence: TGTGCCAGCAGCTTAGTGGGACAGGGAAATAATTCACCCCTCCACTTT. It yields the protein CASSLVGQGNNSPLHF.

The V and J genes are TRBV28 and TRBJ2-1; 9 bases map to TRBD2. V lost 6 bases, J lost 5 bases, and 11 bases stayed unmatched. The CDR3 length is 16 residues. Per germline, CDR1 MDHEN and CDR2 SYDVKM. CDR3 in amino acids: CASSSVGGGANNEQFF. DNA for the CDR3: TGTGCCAGCAGCTCCGTGGGCGGGGGGGCGAACAATGAGCAGTTCTTC. Full variable domain (outside the CDR3, taken from reference TRBV28 and TRBJ2-1): DVKVTQSSRYLVKRTGEKVFLECVQDMDHENMFWYRQDPGLGLRLIYFSYDVKMKEKGDIPEGYSVSREKKERFSLILESASTNQTSMYLCASSSVGGGANNEQFFGPGTRLTVL.

The CDR3 here is CASSLRRTGTYGYTF. Here the CDR3 DNA reads TGTGCCAGCAGTTTACGCCGGACAGGAACCTATGGCTACACCTTC. J is TRBJ1-2 and V is TRBV28, with 7 bases fitting TRBD1. CDR3 size: 15 residues. V lost 2 bases, J lost 4 bases, and 7 bases stayed unmatched. Germline CDR1 and CDR2: MDHEN and SYDVKM.

The J gene is TRBJ2-5, the V gene TRBV5-1; 13 bases align to TRBD2. This CDR3 contains 16 residues. CDR1 and CDR2 from the germline V gene are SGHRS and YFSETQ. The trim removed 2 bases at V and 6 bases at J, leaving 7 bases unmatched. The CDR3 sequence: CASSFTSGGALKTQYF. The CDR3 coding sequence is TGCGCCAGCAGCTTCACTAGCGGGGGGGCTCTCAAGACCCAGTACTTC. The entire variable domain, with the rest obtained from reference TRBV5-1 and TRBJ2-5, is as follows: KAGVTQTPRYLIKTRGQQVTLSCSPISGHRSVSWYQQTPGQGLQFLFEYFSETQRNKGNFPGRFSGRQFSNSRSEMNVSTLELGDSALYLCASSFTSGGALKTQYFGPGTRLLVL.

This chain joins TRBV2 and TRBJ1-2, with D unclear. In germline, CDR1 is SNHLY, CDR2 FYNNEI. The CDR3 totals 14 residues. V was pared by 5 bases and J by 3 bases, with 13 bases between. CDR3 sequence (DNA): TGTGCCAGCAGTTCAGGACTTGGATACTATGGCTACACCTTC. Encoded protein: CASSSGLGYYGYTF. Variable domain in full (rest from reference TRBV2 and TRBJ1-2): EPEVTQTPSHQVTQMGQEVILRCVPISNHLYFYWYRQILGQKVEFLVSFYNNEISEKSEIFDDQFSVERPDGSNFTLKIRSTKLEDSAMYFCASSSGLGYYGYTFGSGTRLTVV.

This sequence joins TRBV2 and TRBJ2-2; a weak D match, TRBD1 (6 bases). The ends were cut back, 6 bases at V and 0 bases at J, with 8 bases in the middle. Germline-derived CDR1 and CDR2 are SNHLY and FYNNEI. The CDR3 totals 14 residues. CDR3 bases: TGTGCCAGCAGGGACAGTTCGAACACCGGGGAGCTGTTTTTT. Translation: CASRDSSNTGELFF.

This chain uses TRBV3-1 (or the pseudogene TRBV3-2) with TRBJ2-2; D is possibly TRBD1 (5 bases). Per germline, CDR1 LGHDT and CDR2 YNNKEL (reference sequence). V was trimmed by 0 bases and J by 5 bases, leaving 7 bases between them. The CDR3 loop spans 14 amino acids. The CDR3 loop is CASSQDDRTGELFF. The CDR3 DNA sequence: TGTGCCAGCAGCCAAGACGACAGAACCGGGGAGCTGTTTTTT.

CDR3: CASSYSGSTDTQYF. The CDR3 DNA follows: TGTGCCAGCAGTTATAGCGGTAGCACAGATACGCAGTATTTT. This sequence joins TRBV6-5 and TRBJ2-3, with D perhaps matching TRBD2 (6 bases). With 3 bases removed from V and 0 bases from J, the gap between germline ends came to 7 bases. The CDR3 runs 14 residues. Germline loops: CDR1 MNHEY, CDR2 SVGAGI.

The chain has TRBV2 and TRBJ1-5; 7 bases fit TRBD1. Per germline, CDR1 SNHLY and CDR2 FYNNEI. There are 16 residues in the CDR3. V was clipped by 4 bases and J by 1 base; unmatched bases: 7. The CDR3 nucleotides read TGTGCCAGCAGTGTCAGGGGGAAGGGGAGCAATCAGCCCCAGCATTTT. This gives the protein CASSVRGKGSNQPQHF.

The rearrangement joins TRBV6-6 to TRBJ2-5; 9 bases agree with TRBD1. The V and J ends lost 10 bases and 2 bases, in that order; junction bases with no gene match: 8. CDR3 size: 14 residues. The germline gives CDR1 MNHNY, CDR2 SVGAGI (reference sequence). CDR3 amino acids: CATRQGGPQETQYF. DNA of the CDR3: TGTGCCACCCGACAGGGGGGTCCGCAAGAGACCCAGTACTTC.

The chain couples TRBV2 to TRBJ2-7, with TRBD2 matching 9 bases. In germline, CDR1 is SNHLY, CDR2 FYNNEI. CDR3 length equals 12 residues. With 11 bases clipped from V and 4 bases from J, the junction kept 6 bases outside the gene matches. Written as DNA, the CDR3 is TGTGCCGGAGCGGGGGGCCAATACGAGCAGTACTTC. The encoded protein is CAGAGGQYEQYF.

This clone was detected a few times. J is TRBJ1-2 and V is TRBV3-1 (or the pseudogene TRBV3-2); tentative D call: TRBD1 (5 bases). Germline assignment: CDR1 LGHDT and CDR2 YNNKEL (reference sequence). The ends were cut back, 1 base at V and 2 bases at J, with 5 bases in the middle. The CDR3 contains 13 residues. This chain's CDR3 is CASSQGQNYGYTF. The CDR3 DNA sequence: TGTGCCAGCAGCCAAGGACAGAACTATGGCTACACCTTC.

This clone was observed a single time. This chain connects TRBV7-2 to TRBJ2-3, with 9 bases that match TRBD2. J gave up 2 bases and V 5 bases, and 5 bases lay outside the gene matches. This CDR3 region has 15 residues. Germline loops: CDR1 SGHTA, CDR2 FQGNSA. CDR3 sequence reads: CASSPAGGPTDTQYF. DNA for the CDR3: TGTGCCAGCAGCCCAGCGGGGGGCCCCACAGATACGCAGTATTTT.

The V call is TRBV11-1, the J call TRBJ1-5; no reliable D call. The germline gives CDR1 SGHAT, CDR2 FQDESV (reference sequence). The CDR3 extends over 13 amino acids. V was pared by 1 base and J by 7 bases, with 8 bases between. CDR3 DNA sequence: TGTGCCAGCAGCTTAGGTTCGGGGCAGCCCCAGCATTTT. Translated, it gives CASSLGSGQPQHF.

The V gene is TRBV28, the J gene TRBJ2-7, with no clear D. This CDR3 has 11 amino acids. Trimming pared 8 bases from V and 4 bases from J, leaving 9 bases between. The germline V gene has CDR1 MDHEN and CDR2 SYDVKM. The CDR3 loop is CASGRLYEQYF. In DNA form, the CDR3 reads TGTGCCAGCGGCAGGTTATACGAGCAGTACTTC.

The CDR3 DNA is TGTGCCAGCAGGAGGACAGGACTAAGCAATCAGCCCCAGCATTTT. This translates into CASRRTGLSNQPQHF. The J gene is TRBJ1-5, the V gene TRBV28, with 7 bases lining up with TRBD1. The CDR3 is made up of 15 amino acids. Germline CDR1 MDHEN, CDR2 SYDVKM. Losses at the gene ends were 6 bases for V and 1 base for J; bases not matched to a gene: 6.

V is TRBV2 and J is TRBJ2-4; D is undetermined. The CDR3 loop spans 14 amino acids. V dropped 8 bases and J dropped 1 base, with 12 bases sitting between them. Germline lookup yields CDR1 SNHLY and CDR2 FYNNEI. The DNA of the CDR3 is TGTGCCAGCGGCCGAGAACAGGCCAAAAACATTCAGTACTTC. This encodes CASGREQAKNIQYF.

The rearrangement links TRBV28 to TRBJ1-5, with TRBD1 identical over 9 bases. Losses at the gene ends were 7 bases for V and 6 bases for J; bases not matched to a gene: 7. CDR1 is MDHEN, CDR2 SYDVKM, per germline. CDR3 size: 14 residues. CDR3 nucleotides: TGTGCCAGCACTACAGGGGGCGCGGGTCAGCCCCAGCATTTT. It encodes CASTTGGAGQPQHF.

V gene TRBV5-1 combines with J gene TRBJ1-3; a possible D gene is TRBD1 (5 bases). This CDR3 contains 17 residues. Per the germline V gene, CDR1 is SGHRS and CDR2 is YFSETQ. The ends were cut back, 0 bases at V and 0 bases at J, with 13 bases in the middle. The CDR3 DNA reads TGCGCCAGCAGCTTGGTTGGCCAGGGAGGCTCTGGAAACACCATATATTTT. It is translated as CASSLVGQGGSGNTIYF.

V usage is TRBV2 and J usage is TRBJ1-1; tentatively, D is TRBD1 (6 bases). The CDR3 loop spans 14 amino acids. Germline V gives CDR1 SNHLY, CDR2 FYNNEI. The ends were cut back, 2 bases at V and 8 bases at J, with 15 bases in the middle. The CDR3 DNA is TGTGCCAGCAGTGAACCCCGACCGGGGGGCGAAGCTTTCTTT. Translated, it gives CASSEPRPGGEAFF. Together with reference TRBV2 and TRBJ1-1, the CDR3 gives the full variable domain: EPEVTQTPSHQVTQMGQEVILRCVPISNHLYFYWYRQILGQKVEFLVSFYNNEISEKSEIFDDQFSVERPDGSNFTLKIRSTKLEDSAMYFCASSEPRPGGEAFFGQGTRLTVV.

The V call is TRBV27, the J call TRBJ2-7, with D uncertain. Germline loops: CDR1 MNHEY, CDR2 SMNVEV (reference sequence). This CDR3 has 12 residues. V lost 2 bases and J lost 2, with 4 bases in between. Written as DNA, the CDR3 is TGTGCCAGCAGTTTACCAGCCTACGAGCAGTACTTC. It translates to CASSLPAYEQYF.

The chain uses TRBV6-1 and TRBJ1-6; possibly TRBD1 for D (6 bases). Germline CDR1 reads MNHNS; CDR2 reads SASEGT. There are 16 residues in the CDR3. V lost 3 bases, J lost 6 bases, and 15 bases lay in between. CDR3 DNA: TGTGCCAGCAGTGAGAGACCGACAGGCGTTAATTCACCCCTCCACTTT. Translated, it gives CASSERPTGVNSPLHF.

CDR3 in DNA: TGCGCCAGCAGCGCCGGACAGGACCCCCTAATAGCACCCCTCCACTTT. This translates into CASSAGQDPLIAPLHF. The chain carries TRBV5-1 and TRBJ1-6; 7 positions agree with TRBD1. The trim removed 4 bases at V and 11 bases at J, leaving 15 bases unmatched. This CDR3 has 16 residues. Germline V gives CDR1 SGHRS, CDR2 YFSETQ.

V and J are TRBV5-1 and TRBJ1-3; the match to TRBD1 covers 11 bases. V lost 4 bases to trimming and J lost 2 bases; unmatched junction nucleotides: 2. The V gene's germline CDR1 is SGHRS and CDR2 YFSETQ. CDR3 size: 15 residues. CDR3 residues: CASSQGQGAGNTIYF. The DNA of the CDR3 is TGCGCCAGCAGCCAGGGACAGGGGGCTGGAAACACCATATATTTT.

This chain connects TRBV24-1 to TRBJ2-1, with D possibly matching TRBD1 (5 bases). The germline V and J ends were trimmed by 7 bases and 5 bases, with 11 bases remaining between them. Germline loops: CDR1 KGHDR, CDR2 SFDVKD. The length of the CDR3 is 13 residues. The CDR3 coding sequence is TGTGCCACCAGGACAGCCCATAACAATGAGCAGTTCTTC. This gives the protein CATRTAHNNEQFF.

The chain recombines TRBV10-3 with TRBJ2-7; TRBD1 matches at 7 bases. Unmatched junction bases numbered 8, after V lost 7 bases and J lost 2 bases. The germline V gene has CDR1 ENHRY and CDR2 SYGVKD. The CDR3 spans 14 residues. DNA of the CDR3: TGTGCCATCAAATCCGGGACAGACCCCTACGAGCAGTACTTC. Its protein product is CAIKSGTDPYEQYF.

The chain recombines TRBV20-1 with TRBJ1-3; D gene uncertain. This CDR3 contains 11 residues. CDR1 is DFQATT, CDR2 SNEGSKA, per germline (reference sequence). Deletions cut 3 bases from V and 3 bases from J, with 3 bases between. The CDR3 DNA reads as TGCAGTGCTAGTCTTGGAAACACCATATATTTT. It specifies CSASLGNTIYF.

The rearrangement joins TRBV4-2 to TRBJ2-2; TRBD1 matches 7 bases. The length of the CDR3 is 16 residues. Trimming cost V 4 bases and J 2 bases; bases outside gene matches: 7. Germline CDR1 LGHNA, CDR2 YNFKEQ. The CDR3 DNA follows: TGTGCCAGCAGCCGAAGACAGGGAGATAACACCGGGGAGCTGTTTTTT. Protein product: CASSRRQGDNTGELFF.